The present T cell receptor (beta chain) was sequenced within a study of T cells in Graves' hyperthyroidism and ophthalmopathy. The source material, RNA transcripts, was used to amplify TCR beta CDR3 regions. An initial round of RT-PCR targeting the TCR CDR3 relied on the HTBI primer set. TCRdb reprocessed the multiplex PCR reads via MiXCR and lists one record per CDR3 protein. The sample carries some 320,000 distinct CDR3 sequences, around 13% recorded once. Per the germline V gene, CDR1 is KGHSH and CDR2 is LQKENI. CDR3 length: 15 amino acids. In its sample, this clonotype was seen a few times. A read error may account for a junction end that differs from germline.

Source material: blood. This chain links TRBV18 with TRBJ1-5; 10 bases map to TRBD1. The source of this sequence is a woman between 40 and 55 years old with Graves' ophthalmopathy. In DNA, the CDR3 is TGTGCCAGCTCTCCACCGGGACAGGGGTTTCCGCCCCAGCATTTT. Protein product: CASSPPGQGFPPQHF.